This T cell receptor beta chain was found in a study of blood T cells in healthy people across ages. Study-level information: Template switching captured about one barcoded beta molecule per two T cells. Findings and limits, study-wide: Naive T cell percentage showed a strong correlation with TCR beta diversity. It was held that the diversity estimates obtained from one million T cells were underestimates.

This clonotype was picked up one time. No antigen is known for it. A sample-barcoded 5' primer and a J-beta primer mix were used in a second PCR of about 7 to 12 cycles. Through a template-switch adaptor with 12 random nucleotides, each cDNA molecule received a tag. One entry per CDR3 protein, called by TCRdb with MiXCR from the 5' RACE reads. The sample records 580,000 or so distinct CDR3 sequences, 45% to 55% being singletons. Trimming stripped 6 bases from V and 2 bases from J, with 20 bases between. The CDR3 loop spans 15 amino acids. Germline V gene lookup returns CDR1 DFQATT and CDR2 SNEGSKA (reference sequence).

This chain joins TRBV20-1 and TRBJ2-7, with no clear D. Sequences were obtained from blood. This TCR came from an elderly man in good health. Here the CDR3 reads CSASRTEMPAYEQYF. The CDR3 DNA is TGCAGTGCCAGCCGAACGGAGATGCCCGCCTACGAGCAGTACTTC.